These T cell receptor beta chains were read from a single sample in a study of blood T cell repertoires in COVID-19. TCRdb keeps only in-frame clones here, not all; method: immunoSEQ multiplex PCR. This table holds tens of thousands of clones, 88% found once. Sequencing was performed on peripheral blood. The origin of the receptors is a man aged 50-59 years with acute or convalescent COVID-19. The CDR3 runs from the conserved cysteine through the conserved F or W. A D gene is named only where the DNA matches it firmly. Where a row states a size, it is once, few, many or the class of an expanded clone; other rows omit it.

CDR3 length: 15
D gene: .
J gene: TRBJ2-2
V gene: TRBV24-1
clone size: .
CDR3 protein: CATSDFQGLTGELFF
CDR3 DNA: TGTGCCACCAGTGATTTCCAGGGGTTGACCGGGGAGCTGTTTTTT

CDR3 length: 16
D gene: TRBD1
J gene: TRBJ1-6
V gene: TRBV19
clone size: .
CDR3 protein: CASRWVDRNYNSPLHF
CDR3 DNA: TGTGCCAGTAGATGGGTGGACAGGAACTATAATTCACCCCTCCACTTT

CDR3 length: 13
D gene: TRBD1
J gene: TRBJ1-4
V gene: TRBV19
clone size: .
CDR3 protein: CASSATGGEKLFF
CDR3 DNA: TGTGCCAGTTCCGCGACAGGGGGTGAAAAACTGTTTTTT

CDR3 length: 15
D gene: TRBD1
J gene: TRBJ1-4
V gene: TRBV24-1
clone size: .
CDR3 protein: CATSGRDRVDEKLFF
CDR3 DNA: TGTGCCACCAGTGGCCGGGACAGGGTTGATGAAAAACTGTTTTTT

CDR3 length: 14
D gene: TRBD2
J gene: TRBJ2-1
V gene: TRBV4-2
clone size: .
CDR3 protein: CASSQETGGNEQFF
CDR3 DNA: TGTGCCAGCAGCCAAGAAACGGGGGGCAATGAGCAGTTCTTC

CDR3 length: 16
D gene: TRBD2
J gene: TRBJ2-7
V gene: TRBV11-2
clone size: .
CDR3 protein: CASSLVGGTPLYEQYF
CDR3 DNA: TGTGCCAGCAGCTTAGTGGGGGGGACGCCGCTCTACGAGCAGTACTTC

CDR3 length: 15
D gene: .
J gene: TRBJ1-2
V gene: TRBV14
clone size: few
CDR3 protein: CASSHDRVTNYGYTF
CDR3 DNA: TGTGCCAGCAGCCACGACCGGGTCACTAACTATGGCTACACCTTC

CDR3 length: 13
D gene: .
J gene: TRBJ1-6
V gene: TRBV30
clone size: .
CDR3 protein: CAWSVQYNSPLHF
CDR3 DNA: TGTGCCTGGAGTGTACAGTATAATTCACCCCTCCACTTT

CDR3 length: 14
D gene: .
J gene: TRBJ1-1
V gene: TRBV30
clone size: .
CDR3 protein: CAWRRDGGGTEAFF
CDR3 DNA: TGTGCCTGGAGGAGGGACGGCGGGGGCACTGAAGCTTTCTTT

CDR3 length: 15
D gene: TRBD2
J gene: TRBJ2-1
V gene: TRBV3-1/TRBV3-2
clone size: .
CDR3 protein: CASSLSGGVYNEQFF
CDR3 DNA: TGTGCCAGCAGCCTTAGCGGGGGGGTTTACAATGAGCAGTTCTTC

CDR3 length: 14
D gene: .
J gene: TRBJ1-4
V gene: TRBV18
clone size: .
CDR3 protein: CASSPFGSNEKLFF
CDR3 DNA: TGTGCCAGCTCACCGTTTGGGAGCAATGAAAAACTGTTTTTT

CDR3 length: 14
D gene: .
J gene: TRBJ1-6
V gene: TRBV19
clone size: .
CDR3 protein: CASSSQGTISPLHF
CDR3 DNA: TGTGCCAGTAGTAGTCAGGGTACGATTTCACCCCTCCACTTT

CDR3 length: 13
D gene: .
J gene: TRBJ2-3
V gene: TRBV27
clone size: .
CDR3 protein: CASFRGFADTQYF
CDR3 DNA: TGTGCCAGTTTTAGGGGGTTCGCAGATACGCAGTATTTT

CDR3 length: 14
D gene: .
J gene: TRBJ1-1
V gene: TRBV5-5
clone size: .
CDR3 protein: CASSLQGPNTEAFF
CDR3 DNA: TGTGCCAGCAGCTTACAGGGCCCGAACACTGAAGCTTTCTTT

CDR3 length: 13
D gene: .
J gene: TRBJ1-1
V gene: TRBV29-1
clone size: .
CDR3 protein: CSVEDGAGTEAFF
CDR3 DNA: TGCAGCGTTGAAGATGGGGCCGGCACTGAAGCTTTCTTT

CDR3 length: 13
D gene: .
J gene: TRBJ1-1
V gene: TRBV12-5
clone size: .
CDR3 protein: CASVLASNTEAFF
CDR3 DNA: TGTGCTAGTGTTCTCGCGTCGAACACTGAAGCTTTCTTT